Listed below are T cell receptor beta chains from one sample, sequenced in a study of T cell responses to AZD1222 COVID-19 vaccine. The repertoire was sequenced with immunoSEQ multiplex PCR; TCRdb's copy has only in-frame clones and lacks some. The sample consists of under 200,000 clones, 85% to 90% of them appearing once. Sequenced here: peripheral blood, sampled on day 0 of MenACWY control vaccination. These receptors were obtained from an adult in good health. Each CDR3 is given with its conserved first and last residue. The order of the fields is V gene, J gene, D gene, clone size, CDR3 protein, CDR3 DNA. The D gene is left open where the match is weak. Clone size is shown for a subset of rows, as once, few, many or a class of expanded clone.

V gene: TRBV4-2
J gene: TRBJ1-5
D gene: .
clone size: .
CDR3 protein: CASSQDLNSNQPQHF
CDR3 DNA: TGTGCCAGCAGCCAAGATCTGAATAGCAATCAGCCCCAGCATTTT

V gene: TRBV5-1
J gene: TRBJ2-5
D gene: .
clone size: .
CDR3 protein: CASSGLGSLEETQYF
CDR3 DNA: TGCGCCAGCAGCGGATTGGGGTCCCTGGAAGAGACCCAGTACTTC

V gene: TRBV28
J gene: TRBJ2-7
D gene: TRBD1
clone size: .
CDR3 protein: CASSEGRGLGEQYF
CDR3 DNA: TGTGCCAGCAGTGAAGGTAGGGGGCTGGGAGAGCAGTACTTC

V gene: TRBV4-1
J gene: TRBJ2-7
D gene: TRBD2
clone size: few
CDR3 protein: CAFHRGLVTYEQYF
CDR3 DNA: TGCGCCTTCCACCGGGGACTAGTAACCTACGAGCAGTACTTC

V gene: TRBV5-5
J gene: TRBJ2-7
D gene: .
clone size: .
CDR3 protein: CASSLMANAGSSYEQYF
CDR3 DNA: TGTGCCAGCAGCCTGATGGCCAACGCGGGTAGCTCCTACGAGCAGTACTTC

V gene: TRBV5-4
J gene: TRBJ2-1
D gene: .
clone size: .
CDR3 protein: CASSLDSLSYNEQFF
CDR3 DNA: TGTGCCAGCAGCTTGGACAGTTTGTCCTACAATGAGCAGTTCTTC

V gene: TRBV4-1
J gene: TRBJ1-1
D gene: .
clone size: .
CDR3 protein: CASSPEERGNTEAFF
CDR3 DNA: TGCGCCAGCAGCCCCGAGGAAAGGGGGAACACTGAAGCTTTCTTT

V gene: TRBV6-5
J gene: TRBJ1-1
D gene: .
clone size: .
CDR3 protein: CASRRTENTEAFF
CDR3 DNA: TGTGCCAGCAGGCGGACGGAGAACACTGAAGCTTTCTTT

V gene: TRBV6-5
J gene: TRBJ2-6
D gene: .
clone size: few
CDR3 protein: CASRQLSGANVLTF
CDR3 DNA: TGTGCCAGCAGACAACTTTCTGGGGCCAACGTCCTGACTTTC

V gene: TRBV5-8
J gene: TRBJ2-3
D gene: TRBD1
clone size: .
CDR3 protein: CASTKDRADTQYF
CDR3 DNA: TGTGCCAGCACAAAAGACAGGGCAGATACGCAGTATTTT

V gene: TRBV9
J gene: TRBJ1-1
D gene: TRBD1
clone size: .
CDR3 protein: CASSSGTEGTEAFF
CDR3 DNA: TGTGCCAGCAGCTCCGGGACAGAGGGCACTGAAGCTTTCTTT

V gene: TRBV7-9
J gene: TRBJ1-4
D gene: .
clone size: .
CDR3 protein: CASSRNEKLFF
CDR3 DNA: TGTGCCAGCAGCCGTAATGAAAAACTGTTTTTT

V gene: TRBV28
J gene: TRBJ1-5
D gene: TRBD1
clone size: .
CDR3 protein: CASSLRDRGPHF
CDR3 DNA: TGTGCCAGCAGTTTAAGGGACAGGGGTCCGCATTTT

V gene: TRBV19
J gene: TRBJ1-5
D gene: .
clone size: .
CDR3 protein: CASNRYSNQPQHF
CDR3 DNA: TGTGCCAGTAACAGATATAGCAATCAGCCCCAGCATTTT

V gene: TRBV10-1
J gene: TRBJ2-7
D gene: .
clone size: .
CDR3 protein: CATGRGYEQYF
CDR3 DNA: TGCGCCACAGGACGGGGGTACGAGCAGTACTTC

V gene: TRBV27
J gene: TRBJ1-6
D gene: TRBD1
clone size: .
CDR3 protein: CASSLLGTGVSPLHF
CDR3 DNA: TGTGCCAGCAGTTTGCTCGGGACAGGGGTGTCACCCCTCCACTTT

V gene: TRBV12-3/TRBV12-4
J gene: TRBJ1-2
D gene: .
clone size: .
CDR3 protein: CASSPDGYGYTF
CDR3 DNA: TGTGCCAGCAGCCCGGACGGATATGGCTACACCTTC

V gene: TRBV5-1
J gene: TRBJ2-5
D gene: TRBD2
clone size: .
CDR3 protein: CASSVTSGIQETQYF
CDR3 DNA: TGCGCCAGCAGCGTGACTAGCGGAATTCAAGAGACCCAGTACTTC

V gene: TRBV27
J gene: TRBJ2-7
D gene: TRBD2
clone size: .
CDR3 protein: CASSLSTSALREQYF
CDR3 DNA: TGTGCCAGCAGTTTATCGACTAGCGCCTTGAGGGAGCAGTACTTC

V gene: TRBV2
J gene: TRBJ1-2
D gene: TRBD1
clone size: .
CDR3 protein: CASMGQGAEGYTF
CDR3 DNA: TGTGCCAGCATGGGACAGGGGGCGGAAGGCTACACCTTC

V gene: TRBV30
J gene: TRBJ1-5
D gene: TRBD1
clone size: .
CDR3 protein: CAWSMGTDQPQHF
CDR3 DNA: TGTGCCTGGAGTATGGGGACAGATCAGCCCCAGCATTTT

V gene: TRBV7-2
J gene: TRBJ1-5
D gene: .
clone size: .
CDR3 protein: CASSPQQGSNQPQHF
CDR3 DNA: TGTGCCAGCAGCCCCCAACAGGGTAGCAATCAGCCCCAGCATTTT

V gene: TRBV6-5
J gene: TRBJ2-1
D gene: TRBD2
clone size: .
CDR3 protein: CASNLAGGQRDEQFF
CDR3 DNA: TGTGCCAGCAATTTAGCGGGGGGGCAGAGAGATGAGCAGTTCTTC

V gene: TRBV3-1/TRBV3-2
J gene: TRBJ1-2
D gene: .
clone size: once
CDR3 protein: CASSQDRPGDYGYTF
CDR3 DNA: TGTGCCAGCAGCCAAGACCGGCCAGGGGACTATGGCTACACCTTC

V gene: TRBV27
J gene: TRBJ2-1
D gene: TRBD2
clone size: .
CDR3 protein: CASSLGTSGSSDEQFF
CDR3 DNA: TGTGCCAGCAGTTTGGGGACTAGCGGGAGCTCGGATGAGCAGTTCTTC

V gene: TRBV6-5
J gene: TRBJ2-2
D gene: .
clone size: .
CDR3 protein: CASSQDMGNVGELFF
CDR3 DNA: TGTGCCAGCAGTCAGGACATGGGAAATGTCGGGGAGCTGTTTTTT

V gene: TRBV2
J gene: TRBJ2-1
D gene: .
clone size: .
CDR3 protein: CASRLDFYNEQFF
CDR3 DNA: TGTGCCAGCAGACTAGACTTCTACAATGAGCAGTTCTTC

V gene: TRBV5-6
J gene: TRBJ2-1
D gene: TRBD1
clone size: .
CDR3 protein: CASSTGQGIFSYNEQFF
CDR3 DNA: TGTGCCAGCAGCACGGGACAGGGGATTTTCTCCTACAATGAGCAGTTCTTC

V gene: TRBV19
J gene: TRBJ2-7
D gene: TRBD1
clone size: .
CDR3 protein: CASSPTGTGYEQYF
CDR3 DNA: TGTGCCAGTAGTCCGACCGGGACAGGGTATGAGCAGTACTTC

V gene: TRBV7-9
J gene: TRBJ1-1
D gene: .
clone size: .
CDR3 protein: CASSLSSNTEAFF
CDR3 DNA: TGTGCCAGCAGCTTATCCAGCAACACTGAAGCTTTCTTT

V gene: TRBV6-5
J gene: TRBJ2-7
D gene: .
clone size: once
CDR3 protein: CASSNPGTSSYEQYF
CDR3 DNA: TGTGCCAGCAGTAACCCAGGCACCTCCTCCTACGAGCAGTACTTC

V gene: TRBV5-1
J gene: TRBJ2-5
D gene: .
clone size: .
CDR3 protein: CASSGGTGYQETQYF
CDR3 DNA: TGCGCCAGCAGCGGGGGAACAGGGTACCAAGAGACCCAGTACTTC

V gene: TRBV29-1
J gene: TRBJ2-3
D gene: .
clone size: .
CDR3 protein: CSASLLSVTSTDTQYF
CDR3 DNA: TGCAGCGCATCACTCCTCAGCGTAACCAGCACAGATACGCAGTATTTT

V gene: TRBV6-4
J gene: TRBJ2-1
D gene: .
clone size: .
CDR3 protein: CASSESIDFNEQFF
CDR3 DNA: TGTGCCAGCAGTGAGTCAATAGATTTCAATGAGCAGTTCTTC

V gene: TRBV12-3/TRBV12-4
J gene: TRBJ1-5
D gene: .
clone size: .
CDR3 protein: CASSLERPPQHF
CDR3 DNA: TGTGCCAGCAGTTTAGAGCGCCCGCCCCAGCATTTT

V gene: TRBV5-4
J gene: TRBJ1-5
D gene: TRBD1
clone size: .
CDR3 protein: CASSPGAGGSNQPQHF
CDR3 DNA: TGTGCCAGCAGCCCCGGGGCAGGGGGGAGCAATCAGCCCCAGCATTTT

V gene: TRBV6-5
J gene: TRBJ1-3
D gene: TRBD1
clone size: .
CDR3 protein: CASRPGQGRNTIYF
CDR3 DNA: TGTGCCAGCAGACCGGGACAGGGGAGAAACACCATATATTTT

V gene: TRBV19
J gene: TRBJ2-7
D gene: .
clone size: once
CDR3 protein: CASSMGQAGYEQYF
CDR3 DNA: TGTGCCAGTAGTATGGGCCAGGCTGGGTACGAGCAGTACTTC

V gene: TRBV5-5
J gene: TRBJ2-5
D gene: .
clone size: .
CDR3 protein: CASSQEAETQYF
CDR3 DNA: TGTGCCAGCAGCCAGGAGGCGGAGACCCAGTACTTC

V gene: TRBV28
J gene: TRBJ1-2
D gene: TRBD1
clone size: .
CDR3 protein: CASSSTGALYGYTF
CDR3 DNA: TGTGCCAGCAGCTCGACAGGGGCACTCTATGGCTACACCTTC

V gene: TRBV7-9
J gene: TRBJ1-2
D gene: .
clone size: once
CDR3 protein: CASSPGGPYGYTF
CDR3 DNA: TGTGCCAGCAGTCCGGGGGGACCCTATGGCTACACCTTC

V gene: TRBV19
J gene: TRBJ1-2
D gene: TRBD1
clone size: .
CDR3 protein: CASTSGGRGDITNYGYTF
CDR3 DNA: TGTGCCAGTACCTCCGGTGGCAGGGGGGATATAACTAACTATGGCTACACCTTC